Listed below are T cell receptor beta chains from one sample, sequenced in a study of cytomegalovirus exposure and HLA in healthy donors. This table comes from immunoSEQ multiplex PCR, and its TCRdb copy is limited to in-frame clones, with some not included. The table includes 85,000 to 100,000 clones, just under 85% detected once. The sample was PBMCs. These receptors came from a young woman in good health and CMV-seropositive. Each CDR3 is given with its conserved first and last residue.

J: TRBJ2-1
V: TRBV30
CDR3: CAWSIGQAGNEQFF

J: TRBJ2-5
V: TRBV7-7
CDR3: CASSLNAGQETQYF

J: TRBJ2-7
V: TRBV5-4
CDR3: CASSWGGPGIAGGPYEQYF

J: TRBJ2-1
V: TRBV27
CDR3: CASSLGTTGSYNEQFF

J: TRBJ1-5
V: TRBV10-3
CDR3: CAISRQGADQPQHF

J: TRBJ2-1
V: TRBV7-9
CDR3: CASSSRDRGHQFF

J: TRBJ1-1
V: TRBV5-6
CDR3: CASRSGEEDTEAFF

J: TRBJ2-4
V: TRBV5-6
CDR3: CASSLRWTGGPGKNIQYF

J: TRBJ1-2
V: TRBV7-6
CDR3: CASSFEPGQNYGYTF

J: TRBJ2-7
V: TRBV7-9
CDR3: CASSNRDRSSYEQYF

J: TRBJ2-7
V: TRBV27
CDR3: CASSLRGLDRYYEQYF

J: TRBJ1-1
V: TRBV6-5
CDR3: CASSFRGANTEAFF

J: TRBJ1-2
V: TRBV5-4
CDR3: CASSYGVGRAYSAGYTF

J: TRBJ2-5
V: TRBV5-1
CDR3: CASSFLPGRGEETQYF

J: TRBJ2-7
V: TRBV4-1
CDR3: CASSQETGVTLYEQYF

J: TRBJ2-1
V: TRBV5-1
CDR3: CASSYGSSYNEQFF

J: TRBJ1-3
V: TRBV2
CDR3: CASSESTSGSGNTIYF

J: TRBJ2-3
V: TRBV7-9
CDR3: CASSLGVGVDTQYF

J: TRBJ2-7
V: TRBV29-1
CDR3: CSVFRTEVAGGPHEQYF

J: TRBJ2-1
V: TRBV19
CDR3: CASSILSGSYNEQFF

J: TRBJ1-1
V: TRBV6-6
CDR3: CASGSRYQREWTEAFF

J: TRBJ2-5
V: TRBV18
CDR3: CASSPPHGQETQYF

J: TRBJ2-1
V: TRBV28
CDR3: CASSNLGQSSYNEQFF

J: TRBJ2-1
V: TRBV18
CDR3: CASSSSVDNEQFF

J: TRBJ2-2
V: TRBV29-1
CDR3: CSAGAENTGELFF

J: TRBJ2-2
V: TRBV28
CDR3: CASSLRTAGELFF

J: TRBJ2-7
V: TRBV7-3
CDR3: CASSSQGSSYEQYF

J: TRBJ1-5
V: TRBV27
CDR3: CASSPRDRDQPQHF

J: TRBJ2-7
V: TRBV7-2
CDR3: CASSLDGTRIYEQYF

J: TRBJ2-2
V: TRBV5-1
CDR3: CASSLAQARMAGELFF

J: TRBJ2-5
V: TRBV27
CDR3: CASSSNRDTEETQYF

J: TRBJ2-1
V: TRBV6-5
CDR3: CASGSGTEQFF

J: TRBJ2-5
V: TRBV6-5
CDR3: CASNGADQETQYF

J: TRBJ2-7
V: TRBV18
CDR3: CASSPTGGAYEQYF

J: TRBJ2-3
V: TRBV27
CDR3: CASSSGVGESSTDTQYF

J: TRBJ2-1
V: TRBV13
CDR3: CASSYNGGVVDNEQFF

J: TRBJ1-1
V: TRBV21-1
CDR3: CASSKGTGGANTEAFF

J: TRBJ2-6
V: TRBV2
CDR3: CASSEVQVPGANVLTF

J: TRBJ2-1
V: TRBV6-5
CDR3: CASSYSRLAYNEQFF

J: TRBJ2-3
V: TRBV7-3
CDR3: CASSLFAGRGLNTDTQYF

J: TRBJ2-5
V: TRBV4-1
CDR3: CASSHGARDRGLETQYF